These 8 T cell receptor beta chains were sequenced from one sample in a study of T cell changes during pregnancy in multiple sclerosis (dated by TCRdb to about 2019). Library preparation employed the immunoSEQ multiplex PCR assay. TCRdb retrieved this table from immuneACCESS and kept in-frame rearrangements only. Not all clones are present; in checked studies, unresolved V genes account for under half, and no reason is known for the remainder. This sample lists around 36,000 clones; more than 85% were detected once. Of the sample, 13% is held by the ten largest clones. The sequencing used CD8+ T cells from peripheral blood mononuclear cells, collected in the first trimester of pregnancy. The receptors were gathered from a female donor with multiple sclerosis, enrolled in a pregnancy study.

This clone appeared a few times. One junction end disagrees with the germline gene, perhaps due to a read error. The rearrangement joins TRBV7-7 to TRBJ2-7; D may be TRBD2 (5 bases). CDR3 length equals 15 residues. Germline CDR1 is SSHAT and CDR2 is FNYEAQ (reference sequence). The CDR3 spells CASSLRLAPTYEQYF. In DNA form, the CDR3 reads TGTGCTAGCAGCTTAAGGCTAGCTCCAACCTACGAGCAGTACTTC.

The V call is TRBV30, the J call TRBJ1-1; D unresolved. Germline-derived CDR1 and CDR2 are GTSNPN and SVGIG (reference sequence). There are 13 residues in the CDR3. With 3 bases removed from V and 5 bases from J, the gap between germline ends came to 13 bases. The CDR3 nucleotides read TGTGCCTGGAGATCCGCCGGGAAGACTGAAGCTTTCTTT. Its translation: CAWRSAGKTEAFF.

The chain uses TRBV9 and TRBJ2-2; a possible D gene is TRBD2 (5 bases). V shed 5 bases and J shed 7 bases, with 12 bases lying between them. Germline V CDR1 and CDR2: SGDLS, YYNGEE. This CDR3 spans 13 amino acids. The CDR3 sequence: CASSSPGFGELFF. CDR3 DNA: TGTGCCAGCAGTTCCCCGGGGTTCGGGGAGCTGTTTTTT.

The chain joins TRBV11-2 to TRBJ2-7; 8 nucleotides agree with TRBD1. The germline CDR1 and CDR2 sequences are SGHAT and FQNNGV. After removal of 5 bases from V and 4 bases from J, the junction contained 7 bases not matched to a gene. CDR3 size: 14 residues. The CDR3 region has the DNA TGTGCCAGCAGCCTAGGACAGGGTACATACGAGCAGTACTTC. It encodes CASSLGQGTYEQYF.

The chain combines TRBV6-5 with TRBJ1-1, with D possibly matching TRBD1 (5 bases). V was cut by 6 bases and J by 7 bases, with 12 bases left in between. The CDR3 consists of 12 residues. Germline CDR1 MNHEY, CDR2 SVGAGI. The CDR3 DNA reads TGTGCCAGCAGCCGGACACCTTATGAAGCTTTCTTT. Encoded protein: CASSRTPYEAFF.

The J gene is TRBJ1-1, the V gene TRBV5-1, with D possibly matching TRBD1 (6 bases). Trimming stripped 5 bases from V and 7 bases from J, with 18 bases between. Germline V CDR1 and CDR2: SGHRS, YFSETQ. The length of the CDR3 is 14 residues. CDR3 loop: CASRSNQGTGEAFF. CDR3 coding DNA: TGCGCCAGCAGATCCAACCAGGGGACGGGTGAAGCTTTCTTT.

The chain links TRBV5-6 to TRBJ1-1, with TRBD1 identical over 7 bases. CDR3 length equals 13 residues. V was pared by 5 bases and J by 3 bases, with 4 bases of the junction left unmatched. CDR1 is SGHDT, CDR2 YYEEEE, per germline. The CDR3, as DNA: TGTGCCAGCAGTTCCGGGACAGACACTGAAGCTTTCTTT. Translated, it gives CASSSGTDTEAFF.

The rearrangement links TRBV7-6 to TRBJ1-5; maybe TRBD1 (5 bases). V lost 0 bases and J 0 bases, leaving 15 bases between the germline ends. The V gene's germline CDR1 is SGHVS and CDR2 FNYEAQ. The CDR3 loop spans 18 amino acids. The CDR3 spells CASSLAAGGRYSNQPQHF. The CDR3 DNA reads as TGTGCCAGCAGCTTAGCGGCGGGGGGAAGATATAGCAATCAGCCCCAGCATTTT.